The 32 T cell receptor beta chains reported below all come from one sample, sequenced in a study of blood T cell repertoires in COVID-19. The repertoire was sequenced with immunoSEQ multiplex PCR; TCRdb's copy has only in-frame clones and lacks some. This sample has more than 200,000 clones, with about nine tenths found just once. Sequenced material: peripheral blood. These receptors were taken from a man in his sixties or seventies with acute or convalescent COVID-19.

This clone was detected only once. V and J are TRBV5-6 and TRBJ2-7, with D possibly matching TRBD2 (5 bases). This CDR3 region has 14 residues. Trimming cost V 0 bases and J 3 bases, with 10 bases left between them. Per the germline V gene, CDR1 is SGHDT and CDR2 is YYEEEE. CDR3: CASSLGTRGYEQYF. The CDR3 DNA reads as TGTGCCAGCAGCTTGGGAACTCGGGGCTACGAGCAGTACTTC.

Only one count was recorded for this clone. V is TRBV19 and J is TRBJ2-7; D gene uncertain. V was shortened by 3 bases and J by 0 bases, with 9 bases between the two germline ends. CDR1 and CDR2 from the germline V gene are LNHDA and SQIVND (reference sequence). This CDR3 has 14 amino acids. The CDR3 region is CASSILLSSYEQYF. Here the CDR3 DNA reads TGTGCCAGTAGTATTCTACTTAGCTCCTACGAGCAGTACTTC.

The CDR3 DNA sequence: TGTGCCAGCAGCTTGGGGGGAGCCCAAGAGACCCAGTACTTC. Translated: CASSLGGAQETQYF. J is TRBJ2-5 and V is TRBV5-5, with a possible D match to TRBD2 (5 bases). The CDR3 extends over 14 amino acids. The germline V gene has CDR1 SGHKS and CDR2 YYEKEE (reference sequence). Trimming removed 0 bases from V and 1 base from J, with 7 bases in between.

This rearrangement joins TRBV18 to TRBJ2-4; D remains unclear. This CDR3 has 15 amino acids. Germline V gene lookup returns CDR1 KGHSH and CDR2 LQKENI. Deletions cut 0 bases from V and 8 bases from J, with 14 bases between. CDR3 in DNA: TGTGCCAGCTCACCACCGCGTCAACCCGCTTACATTCAGTACTTC. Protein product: CASSPPRQPAYIQYF.

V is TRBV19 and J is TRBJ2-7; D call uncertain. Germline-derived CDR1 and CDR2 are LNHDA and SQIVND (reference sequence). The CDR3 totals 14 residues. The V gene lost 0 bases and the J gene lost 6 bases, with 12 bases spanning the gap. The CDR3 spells CASSIDGFTGEQYF. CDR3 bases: TGTGCCAGTAGTATAGACGGTTTCACGGGCGAGCAGTACTTC.

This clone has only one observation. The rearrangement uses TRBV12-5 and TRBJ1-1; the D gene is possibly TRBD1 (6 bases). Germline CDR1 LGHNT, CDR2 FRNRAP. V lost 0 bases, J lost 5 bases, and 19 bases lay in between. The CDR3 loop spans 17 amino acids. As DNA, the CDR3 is TGTGCTAGTGGTTTGGTACTGGGGGGGCGAAGGGAAACTGAAGCTTTCTTT. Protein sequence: CASGLVLGGRRETEAFF.

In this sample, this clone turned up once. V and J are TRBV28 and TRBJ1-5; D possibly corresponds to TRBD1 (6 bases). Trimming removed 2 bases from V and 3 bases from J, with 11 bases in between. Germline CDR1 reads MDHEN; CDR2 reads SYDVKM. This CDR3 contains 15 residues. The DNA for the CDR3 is TGTGCCAGCAGTTTAGGCTCAGGGGACAATCAGCCCCAGCATTTT. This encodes CASSLGSGDNQPQHF. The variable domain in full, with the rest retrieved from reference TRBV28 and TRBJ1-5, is DVKVTQSSRYLVKRTGEKVFLECVQDMDHENMFWYRQDPGLGLRLIYFSYDVKMKEKGDIPEGYSVSREKKERFSLILESASTNQTSMYLCASSLGSGDNQPQHFGDGTRLSIL.

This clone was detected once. CDR3 region: CSVAGRGADTQYF. As DNA, the CDR3 is TGCAGCGTAGCAGGGCGGGGGGCAGATACGCAGTATTTT. J is TRBJ2-3 and V is TRBV29-1; TRBD2 aligns across 8 bases. Per the germline V gene, CDR1 is SQVTM and CDR2 is ANQGSEA. Trimming removed 6 bases from V and 4 bases from J; junction bases left unmatched: 6. This CDR3 contains 13 residues.

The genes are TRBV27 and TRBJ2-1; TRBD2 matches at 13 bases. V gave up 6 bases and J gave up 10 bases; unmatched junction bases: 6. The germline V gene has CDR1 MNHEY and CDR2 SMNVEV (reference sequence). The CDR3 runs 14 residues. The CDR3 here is CASRSGLAGREQFF. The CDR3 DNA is TGTGCCAGCAGGTCGGGACTAGCGGGACGGGAGCAGTTCTTC.

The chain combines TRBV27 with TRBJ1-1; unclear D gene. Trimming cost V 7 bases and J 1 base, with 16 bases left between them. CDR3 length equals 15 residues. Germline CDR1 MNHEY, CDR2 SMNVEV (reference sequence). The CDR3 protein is CASKTRGRENTEAFF. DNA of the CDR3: TGTGCCAGCAAGACCCGAGGAAGAGAGAACACTGAAGCTTTCTTT.

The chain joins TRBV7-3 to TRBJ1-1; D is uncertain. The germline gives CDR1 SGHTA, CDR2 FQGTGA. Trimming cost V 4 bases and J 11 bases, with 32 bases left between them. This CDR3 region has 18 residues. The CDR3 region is CASSSPRITGPKEGRAFF. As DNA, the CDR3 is TGTGCCAGCAGCTCACCCAGAATTACGGGCCCGAAGGAGGGAAGGGCTTTCTTT.

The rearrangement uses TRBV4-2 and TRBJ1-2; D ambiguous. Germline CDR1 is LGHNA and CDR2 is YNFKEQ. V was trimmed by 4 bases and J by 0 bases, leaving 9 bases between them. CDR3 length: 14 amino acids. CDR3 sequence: CASSPSSSNYGYTF. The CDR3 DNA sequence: TGTGCCAGCAGCCCCAGTTCTTCTAACTATGGCTACACCTTC.

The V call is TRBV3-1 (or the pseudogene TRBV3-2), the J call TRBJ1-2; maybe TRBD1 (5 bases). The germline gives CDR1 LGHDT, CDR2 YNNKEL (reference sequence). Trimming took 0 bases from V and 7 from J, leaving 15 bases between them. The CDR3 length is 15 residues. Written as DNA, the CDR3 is TGTGCCAGCAGCCAAGATCGGTTGGGGGGTAGTGGCTACACCTTC. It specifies CASSQDRLGGSGYTF.

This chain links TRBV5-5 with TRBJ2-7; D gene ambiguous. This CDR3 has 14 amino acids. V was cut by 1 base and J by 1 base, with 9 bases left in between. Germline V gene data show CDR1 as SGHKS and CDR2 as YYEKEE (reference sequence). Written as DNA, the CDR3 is TGTGCCAGCAGCTTGACAGAGTCTTCCTACGAGCAGTACTTC. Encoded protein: CASSLTESSYEQYF.

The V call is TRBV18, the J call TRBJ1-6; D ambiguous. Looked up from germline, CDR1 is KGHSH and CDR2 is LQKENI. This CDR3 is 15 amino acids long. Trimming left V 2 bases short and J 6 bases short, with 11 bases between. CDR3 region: CASSPFGSFNSPLHF. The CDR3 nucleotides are TGTGCCAGCTCACCATTCGGGTCATTTAATTCACCCCTCCACTTT.

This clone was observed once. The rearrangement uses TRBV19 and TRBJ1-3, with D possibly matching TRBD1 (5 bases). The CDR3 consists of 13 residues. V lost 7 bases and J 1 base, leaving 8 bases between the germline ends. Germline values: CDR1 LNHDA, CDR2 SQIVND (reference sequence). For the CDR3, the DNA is TGTGCCAGTACACAGGTTTCTGGAAACACCATATATTTT. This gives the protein CASTQVSGNTIYF.

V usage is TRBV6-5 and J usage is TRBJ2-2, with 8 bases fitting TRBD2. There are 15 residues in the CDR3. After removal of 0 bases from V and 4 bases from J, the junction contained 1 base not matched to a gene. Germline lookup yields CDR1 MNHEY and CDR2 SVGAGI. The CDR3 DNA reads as TGTGCCAGCAGTTACTCGGGGACTAGCACCGGGGAGCTGTTTTTT. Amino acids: CASSYSGTSTGELFF.

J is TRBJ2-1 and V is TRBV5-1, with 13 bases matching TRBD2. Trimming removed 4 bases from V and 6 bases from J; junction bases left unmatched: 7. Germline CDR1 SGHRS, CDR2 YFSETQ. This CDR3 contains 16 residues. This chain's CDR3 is CASSLRTSGSGNEQFF. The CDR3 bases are TGCGCCAGCAGCCTTCGGACTAGCGGGAGTGGCAATGAGCAGTTCTTC.

The chain's CDR3 is CASSQRQGASTQYF. CDR3 DNA sequence: TGTGCCAGCAGCCAACGACAGGGGGCAAGCACGCAGTATTTT. The chain links TRBV3-1 (or the pseudogene TRBV3-2) to TRBJ2-3, with TRBD1 matching 10 bases. The CDR3 totals 14 residues. J lost 9 bases, V lost 2 bases, and 5 bases had no gene match. The germline V gene has CDR1 LGHDT and CDR2 YNNKEL (reference sequence).

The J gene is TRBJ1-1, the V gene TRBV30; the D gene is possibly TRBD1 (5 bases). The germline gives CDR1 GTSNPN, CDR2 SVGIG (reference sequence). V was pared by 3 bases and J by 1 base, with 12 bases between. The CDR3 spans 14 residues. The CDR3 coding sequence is TGTGCCTGGAGGCGGGGGAGAACGAACACTGAAGCTTTCTTT. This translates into CAWRRGRTNTEAFF.

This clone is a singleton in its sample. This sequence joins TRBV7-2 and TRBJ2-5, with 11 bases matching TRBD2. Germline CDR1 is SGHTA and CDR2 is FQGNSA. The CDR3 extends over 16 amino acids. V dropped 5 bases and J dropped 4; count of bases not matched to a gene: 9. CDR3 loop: CASSPDLAGGSETQYF. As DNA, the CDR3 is TGTGCCAGCAGCCCAGACCTAGCGGGAGGTTCAGAGACCCAGTACTTC.

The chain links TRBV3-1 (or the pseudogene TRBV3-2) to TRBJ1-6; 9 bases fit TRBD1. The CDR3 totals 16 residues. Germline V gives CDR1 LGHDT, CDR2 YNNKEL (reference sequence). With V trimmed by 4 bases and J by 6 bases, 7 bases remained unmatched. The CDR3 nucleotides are TGTGCCAGCAGCCCACAGGGGGCGCCCCGTAATTCACCCCTCCACTTT. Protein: CASSPQGAPRNSPLHF.

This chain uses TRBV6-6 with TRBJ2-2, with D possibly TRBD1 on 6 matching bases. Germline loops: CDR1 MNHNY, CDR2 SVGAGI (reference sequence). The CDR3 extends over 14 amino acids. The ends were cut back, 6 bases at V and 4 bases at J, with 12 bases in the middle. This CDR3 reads CASRQGRATGELFF. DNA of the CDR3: TGTGCCAGCAGACAGGGAAGGGCCACCGGGGAGCTGTTTTTT.

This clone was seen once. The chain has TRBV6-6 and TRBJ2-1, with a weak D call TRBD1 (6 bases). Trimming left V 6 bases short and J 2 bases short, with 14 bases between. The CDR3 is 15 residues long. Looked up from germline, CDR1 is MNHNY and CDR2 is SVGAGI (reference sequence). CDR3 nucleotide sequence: TGTGCCAGCAGGTATGGACAGCGAGCCTACAATGAGCAGTTCTTC. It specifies CASRYGQRAYNEQFF.

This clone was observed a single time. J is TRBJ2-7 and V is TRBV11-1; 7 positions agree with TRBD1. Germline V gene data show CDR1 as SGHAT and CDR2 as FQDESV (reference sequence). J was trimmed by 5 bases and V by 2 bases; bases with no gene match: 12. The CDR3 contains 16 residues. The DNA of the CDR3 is TGTGCCAGCAGCTTACTAGGGACAGTTGATTTCCACGAGCAGTACTTC. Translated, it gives CASSLLGTVDFHEQYF.

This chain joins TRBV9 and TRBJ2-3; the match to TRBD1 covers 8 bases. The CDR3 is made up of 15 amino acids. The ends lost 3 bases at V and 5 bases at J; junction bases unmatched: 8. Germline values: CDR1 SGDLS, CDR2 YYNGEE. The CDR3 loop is CASSGGQGFLDTQYF. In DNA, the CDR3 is TGTGCCAGCAGCGGCGGACAGGGTTTTTTAGATACGCAGTATTTT.

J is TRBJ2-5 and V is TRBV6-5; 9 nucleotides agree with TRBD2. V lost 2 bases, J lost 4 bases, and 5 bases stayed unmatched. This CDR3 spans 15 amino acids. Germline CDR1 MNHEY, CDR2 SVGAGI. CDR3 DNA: TGTGCCAGCAGTTACGGAGGCGGGAGGGCAGAGACCCAGTACTTC. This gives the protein CASSYGGGRAETQYF.

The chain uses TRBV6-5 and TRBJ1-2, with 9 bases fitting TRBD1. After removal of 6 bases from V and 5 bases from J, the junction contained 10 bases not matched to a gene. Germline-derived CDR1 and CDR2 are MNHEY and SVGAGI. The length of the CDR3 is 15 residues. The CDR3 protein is CASSQDRGIGYGYTF. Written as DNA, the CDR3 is TGTGCCAGCAGCCAGGACAGGGGAATTGGGTATGGCTACACCTTC.

CDR3 region: CASSLKSSTDTQYF. The CDR3 nucleotides read TGTGCCAGCAGCTTGAAGAGCAGCACAGATACGCAGTATTTT. The chain recombines TRBV5-4 with TRBJ2-3; D is uncertain. Germline V gene data show CDR1 as SGHNT and CDR2 as YYREEE (reference sequence). V lost 1 base, J lost 0 bases, and 6 bases lay in between. CDR3 length: 14 amino acids.

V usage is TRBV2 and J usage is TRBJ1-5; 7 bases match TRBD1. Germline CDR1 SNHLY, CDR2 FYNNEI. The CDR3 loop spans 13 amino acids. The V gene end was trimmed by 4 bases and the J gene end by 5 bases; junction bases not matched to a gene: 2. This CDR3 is CASSARGDQPQHF. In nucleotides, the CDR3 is TGTGCCAGCAGTGCCAGGGGGGATCAGCCCCAGCATTTT.

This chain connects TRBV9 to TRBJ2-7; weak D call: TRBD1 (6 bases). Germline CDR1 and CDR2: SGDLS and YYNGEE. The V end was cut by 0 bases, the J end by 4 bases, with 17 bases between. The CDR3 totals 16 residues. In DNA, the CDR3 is TGTGCCAGCAGCGTAGGCCAGGGGTTCAATACGTACGAGCAGTACTTC. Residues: CASSVGQGFNTYEQYF.

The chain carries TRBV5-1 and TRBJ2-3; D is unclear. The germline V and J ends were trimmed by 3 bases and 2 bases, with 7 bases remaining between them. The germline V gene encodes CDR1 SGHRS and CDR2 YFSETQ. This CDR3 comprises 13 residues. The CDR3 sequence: CASSSHYTDTQYF. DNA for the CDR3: TGCGCCAGCAGCTCCCACTACACAGATACGCAGTATTTT.